These T cell receptor beta chains were read from a single sample in a study of blood T cell repertoires in COVID-19. Measured with immunoSEQ multiplex PCR; TCRdb has only the in-frame clones, and not every one. The sample consists of some 320,000 clones, under 90% of them appearing once. The sequenced sample was PBMCs or T cells enriched from blood (not recorded which). The receptors were sampled from a man in his fifties or sixties who had recovered from COVID-19. CDR3s leave out the opening cysteine and the closing phenylalanine or tryptophan. A D gene is named only where the DNA matches it firmly.

d_gene,v_gene,CDR3aa
NA,TRBV11-2,ASSSPKGAGMLGELF
TRBD1,TRBV9,ASSPSRGSDLNSPLH
TRBD1,TRBV5-5,ASSLPTGVGNTIY
TRBD1,TRBV19,ASRLTGGSYNEQF
TRBD1,TRBV6-5,ASRPRGRDGQPQH
NA,TRBV2,ASRSPGEHGYT
NA,TRBV3-1/TRBV3-2,ASSQGPSSGANVLT
TRBD2,TRBV2,ASSERLAGNNEQF
NA,TRBV5-1,ASSPSWSGSTDTQY
NA,TRBV18,ASSPQDMGGYGYT
TRBD2,TRBV28,ASSPTAAGGFNEQF
NA,TRBV5-1,ASSLETSSTYEQY
TRBD1,TRBV2,ASRRLGQGGETQY
TRBD1,TRBV7-2,ASSTQGGAEAF
TRBD1,TRBV28,ASSSRFGTGSEKLF
TRBD1,TRBV10-3,AISQTGGQETQY
NA,TRBV9,ASSVGPPVSGNTIY
TRBD1,TRBV18,ASSGQVYEQY
TRBD1,TRBV5-1,ASSPRGQTSSGNTIY
TRBD1,TRBV6-5,ASASDRGSSYEQY
TRBD2,TRBV6-5,ASSSLTSGEYNEQF
NA,TRBV7-2,ASSPGIDYGYT
NA,TRBV5-1,ASSLASGETWQY
TRBD2,TRBV18,ASSPRSGSFHEQY
NA,TRBV25-1,ASSGHAGHATNEKLF
NA,TRBV7-2,ASSNRDTIYNEQF
TRBD1,TRBV7-9,ASSINRGYSGNTIY
NA,TRBV28,ASSFSPGSNQPQH
TRBD2,TRBV2,ASRGGTSGRLNTGELF
TRBD2,TRBV6-2/TRBV6-3,ASSPYRGGHYNEQF
NA,TRBV25-1,ASSEGGRDEQY
NA,TRBV20-1,SASQNTEAF
TRBD1,TRBV28,ASSHSRGLVKNIQY
NA,TRBV28,ASTPGSGLF
NA,TRBV5-1,ASSLTGATNEKLF
TRBD1,TRBV19,ASSIEGTVLAKNIQY
TRBD1,TRBV24-1,ATSVTGRTDTQY
TRBD1,TRBV3-1/TRBV3-2,ASSRDRADEAF
NA,TRBV6-2/TRBV6-3,ASSPDRTIQETQY
NA,TRBV4-2,ASSLRLDNTDTQY
TRBD2,TRBV27,VGTSGSYEQY
NA,TRBV30,AWSVGLAVRETQY
NA,TRBV11-2,ASSLAGAGNEQF
NA,TRBV18,ASSMTQHDTEAF
NA,TRBV5-1,ASSLAQGTSYNEQF
TRBD2,TRBV19,ASSRLAGGLYEQF
NA,TRBV3-1/TRBV3-2,ASSQTWERDTQY
NA,TRBV4-1,ASSHIGRRESPLH
NA,TRBV14,ASSLTRDTHTEAF
TRBD1,TRBV5-1,ASSKGSGTAEKLF
TRBD2,TRBV11-3,ASSETSGRIGEQF
NA,TRBV28,ASRPDTYNEQF
NA,TRBV28,ASGINYGYT